The T cell receptor beta chain under discussion was sequenced for a study of cytomegalovirus exposure and HLA in healthy donors. Broader study findings: Reports indicate that TCR beta sequences accurately predicted the HLA-A and HLA-B alleles of most subjects.

PCR employed 60 Vbeta and 13 Jbeta primers. Profiled with immunoSEQ multiplex PCR; TCRdb holds only in-frame clones, not every one. This sample has roughly 30,000 clones, with about 86% found just once. V was pared by 3 bases and J by 6 bases, with 13 bases between. Per the germline V gene, CDR1 is LNHNV and CDR2 is YYDKDF (reference sequence). This CDR3 is built from 14 residues. Regarding this clone: Its antigen remains unknown.

This receptor was identified in a boy younger than 18 in good health and CMV-seronegative. Sequencing was performed on PBMCs. V usage is TRBV15 and J usage is TRBJ2-3, with D tentatively TRBD2 (6 bases). The CDR3 reads CATSSLGGLDTQYF. In DNA, the CDR3 is TGTGCCACCAGCAGCCTCGGAGGGTTGGATACGCAGTATTTT.